The 9 T cell receptor beta chains listed next were all sequenced from one sample in a study of OX40 agonist ivuxolimab in advanced cancers. Clones were sequenced by immunoSEQ multiplex PCR, and TCRdb holds only the in-frame ones, with some missing. The sample holds 75,000 to 100,000 clones; 84% are singletons and the top ten take about 5.5%. Sequenced material: CD4+ or CD8+ T cells sorted from blood, taken in a trial of the OX40 agonist ivuxolimab. The receptors here all came from an adult with an advanced solid tumor such as melanoma, head and neck, liver or kidney cancer.

The chain uses TRBV18 and TRBJ1-2; 9 bases are a match to TRBD1. The V gene's germline CDR1 is KGHSH and CDR2 LQKENI. The length of the CDR3 is 15 residues. The V gene end was trimmed by 4 bases and the J gene end by 5 bases; junction bases not matched to a gene: 8. The CDR3 protein is CASSRSGTGSYGYTF. As DNA, the CDR3 is TGTGCCAGCTCACGCAGTGGGACAGGGAGTTATGGCTACACCTTC.

This chain links TRBV5-4 with TRBJ2-5; 8 bases are a match to TRBD2. J gave up 2 bases and V 5 bases, and 23 bases lay outside the gene matches. The CDR3 runs to 20 residues. Germline V gives CDR1 SGHNT, CDR2 YYREEE (reference sequence). The CDR3 region has the DNA TGTGCCAGCAGTCGAGATCTACAGGGTTTGACTAGCGAGTTTCAAGAGACCCAGTACTTC. Translation gives CASSRDLQGLTSEFQETQYF.

The chain is built from TRBV19 and TRBJ2-5; 14 bases map to TRBD2. Looked up from germline, CDR1 is LNHDA and CDR2 is SQIVND (reference sequence). With V trimmed by 5 bases and J by 4 bases, 3 bases remained unmatched. The CDR3 loop spans 15 amino acids. DNA of the CDR3: TGTGCCAGTAGTGCGGGACTAGCGGGAGCAGAGACCCAGTACTTC. It specifies CASSAGLAGAETQYF.

The V and J genes are TRBV9 and TRBJ1-3; D unclear. There are 16 residues in the CDR3. Germline V gene data show CDR1 as SGDLS and CDR2 as YYNGEE. The germline V and J ends were trimmed by 0 bases and 1 base, with 11 bases remaining between them. The CDR3: CASSVGGGQSGNTIYF. CDR3 in DNA: TGTGCCAGCAGCGTAGGGGGAGGGCAATCTGGAAACACCATATATTTT. Based on the CDR3 plus reference TRBV9 and TRBJ1-3, the full variable domain is DSGVTQTPKHLITATGQRVTLRCSPRSGDLSVYWYQQSLDQGLQFLIQYYNGEERAKGNILERFSAQQFPDLHSELNLSSLELGDSALYFCASSVGGGQSGNTIYFGEGSWLTVV.

The chain's CDR3 is CASSYLTGERNTEAFF. The DNA of the CDR3 is TGTGCCAGCAGTTACTTGACAGGGGAGAGGAACACTGAAGCTTTCTTT. The J gene is TRBJ1-1, the V gene TRBV6-5; 8 bases match TRBD1. This CDR3 has 16 residues. The germline gives CDR1 MNHEY, CDR2 SVGAGI. The trim removed 1 base at V and 1 base at J, leaving 5 bases unmatched.

The V call is TRBV23-1, the J call TRBJ1-3; D might be TRBD1 (5 bases). TRBV23-1 is sorted into the ORF group, with uncertain function. Trimming took off 4 bases at V and 10 bases at J, with 14 bases between the two ends. This CDR3 has 13 residues. Here the CDR3 reads CASSPLGRFTIYF. The CDR3 DNA sequence: TGCGCCAGCAGTCCCTTGGGACGATTTACCATATATTTT.

V usage is TRBV5-6 and J usage is TRBJ1-5; no reliable D call. V dropped 2 bases and J dropped 2 bases, with 11 bases sitting between them. Germline CDR1 reads SGHDT; CDR2 reads YYEEEE. This CDR3 spans 15 amino acids. The CDR3 DNA sequence: TGTGCCAGCAGCTTTAGGGCTTCGGGCAATCAGCCCCAGCATTTT. Protein sequence: CASSFRASGNQPQHF.

This clone was picked up one time. CDR3: CASSPRQGVQETQYF. For the CDR3, the DNA is TGTGCCAGCAGCCCCCGACAGGGCGTACAAGAGACCCAGTACTTC. The V call is TRBV7-2, the J call TRBJ2-5; 7 bases align to TRBD1. The junction had 8 bases not matched to a gene; V was cut back by 5 bases and J by 2 bases. Germline loops: CDR1 SGHTA, CDR2 FQGNSA. The CDR3 has 15 residues.

The chain recombines TRBV5-1 with TRBJ2-3; TRBD2 matches 10 bases. The CDR3 sequence is 21 residues long. Trimming took 2 bases from V and 2 from J; bases not matched to a gene: 20. Germline values: CDR1 SGHRS, CDR2 YFSETQ. CDR3 protein: CASSFHLPGTSDRRYTDTQYF. Written as DNA, the CDR3 is TGCGCCAGCAGCTTCCATCTGCCGGGGACTAGCGACCGAAGGTACACAGATACGCAGTATTTT. The full variable domain, with the rest looked up from reference TRBV5-1 and TRBJ2-3, is KAGVTQTPRYLIKTRGQQVTLSCSPISGHRSVSWYQQTPGQGLQFLFEYFSETQRNKGNFPGRFSGRQFSNSRSEMNVSTLELGDSALYLCASSFHLPGTSDRRYTDTQYFGPGTRLTVL.